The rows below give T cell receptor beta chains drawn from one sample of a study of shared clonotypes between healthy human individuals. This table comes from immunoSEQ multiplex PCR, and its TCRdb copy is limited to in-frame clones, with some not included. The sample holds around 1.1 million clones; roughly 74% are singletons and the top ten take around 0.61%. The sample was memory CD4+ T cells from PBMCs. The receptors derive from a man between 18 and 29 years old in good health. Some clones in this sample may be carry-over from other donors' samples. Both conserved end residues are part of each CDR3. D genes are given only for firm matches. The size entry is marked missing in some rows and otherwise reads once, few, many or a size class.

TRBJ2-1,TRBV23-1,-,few,CASSPPGQQIMTNEQFF,TGCGCCAGCAGTCCCCCCGGACAGCAAATTATGACCAATGAGCAGTTCTTC
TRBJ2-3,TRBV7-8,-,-,CASSLEWPRTDTQYF,TGTGCCAGCAGCTTAGAGTGGCCCCGCACAGATACGCAGTATTTT
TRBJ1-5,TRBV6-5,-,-,CASRAGRNQPQHF,TGTGCCAGCAGAGCTGGACGGAATCAGCCCCAGCATTTT
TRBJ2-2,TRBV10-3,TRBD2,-,CAISGALAGGLSTGELFF,TGTGCCATCAGTGGAGCCCTAGCGGGAGGGTTGAGCACCGGGGAGCTGTTTTTT
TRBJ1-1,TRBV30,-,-,CAWRNMTEAFF,TGTGCCTGGAGGAACATGACTGAGGCTTTCTTT
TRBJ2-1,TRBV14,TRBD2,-,CASRIGGSGSYNEQFF,TGTGCCAGCAGGATCGGAGGCAGCGGGAGCTACAATGAGCAGTTCTTC
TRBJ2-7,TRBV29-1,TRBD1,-,CSGRDSLSYEQYF,TGCAGCGGCCGGGACAGTCTCTCCTACGAGCAGTACTTC
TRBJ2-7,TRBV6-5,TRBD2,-,CASSYSPAGLYEQYF,TGTGCCAGCAGTTACTCACCAGCGGGACTCTACGAGCAGTACTTC
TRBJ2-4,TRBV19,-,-,CASSIRGNIQYF,TGTGCCAGTAGTATACGGGGAAACATTCAGTACTTC
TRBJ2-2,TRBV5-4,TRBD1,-,CASSLPAGGPTGELFF,TGTGCCAGCAGCCTTCCGGCAGGGGGCCCTACCGGGGAGCTGTTTTTT
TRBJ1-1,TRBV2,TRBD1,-,CASRDRGEAFF,TGTGCCAGCCGGGACAGGGGGGAAGCTTTCTTT
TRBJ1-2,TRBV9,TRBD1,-,CASSAGQGWYGYTF,TGTGCCAGCAGCGCCGGACAGGGTTGGTATGGCTACACCTTC
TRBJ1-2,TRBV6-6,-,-,CASSYSGNNYGYTF,TGTGCCAGCAGTTACTCCGGAAATAACTATGGCTACACCTTC
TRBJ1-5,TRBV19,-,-,CASMAGVGQPQHF,TGTGCCAGTATGGCAGGGGTCGGGCAGCCCCAGCATTTT
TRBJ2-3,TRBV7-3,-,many,CASSRGVQGTDTQYF,TGTGCCAGCAGCAGAGGGGTTCAAGGCACAGATACGCAGTATTTT
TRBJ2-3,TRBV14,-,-,CASSQGPPLVEDTQYF,TGTGCCAGCAGCCAAGGCCCCCCGCTGGTGGAGGATACGCAGTATTTT
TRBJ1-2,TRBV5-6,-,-,CASSIRQTRNYGYTF,TGTGCCAGCAGCATACGACAGACGAGAAATTATGGCTACACCTTC
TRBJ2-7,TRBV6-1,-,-,CASSEALDRTYEQYF,TGTGCCAGCAGTGAAGCGCTGGACAGAACCTACGAGCAGTACTTC
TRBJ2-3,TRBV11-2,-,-,CASSPRFLASQHTDTQYF,TGTGCCAGCAGCCCACGATTTTTGGCTAGCCAGCACACAGATACGCAGTATTTT
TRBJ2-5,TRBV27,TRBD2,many,CASSLAGEGETQYF,TGTGCCAGCAGTTTGGCGGGAGAAGGGGAGACCCAGTACTTC
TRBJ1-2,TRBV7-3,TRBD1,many,CASSLTLNRAGQGANYGYTF,TGTGCCAGCAGCTTAACGTTAAACCGAGCGGGACAGGGAGCTAACTATGGCTACACCTTC
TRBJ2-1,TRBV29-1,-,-,CSVALYDEQFF,TGCAGCGTTGCCCTCTACGATGAGCAGTTCTTC
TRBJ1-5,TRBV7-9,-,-,CASSSLKGPVQPQHF,TGTGCCAGCAGCTCTCTAAAAGGGCCGGTTCAGCCCCAGCATTTT